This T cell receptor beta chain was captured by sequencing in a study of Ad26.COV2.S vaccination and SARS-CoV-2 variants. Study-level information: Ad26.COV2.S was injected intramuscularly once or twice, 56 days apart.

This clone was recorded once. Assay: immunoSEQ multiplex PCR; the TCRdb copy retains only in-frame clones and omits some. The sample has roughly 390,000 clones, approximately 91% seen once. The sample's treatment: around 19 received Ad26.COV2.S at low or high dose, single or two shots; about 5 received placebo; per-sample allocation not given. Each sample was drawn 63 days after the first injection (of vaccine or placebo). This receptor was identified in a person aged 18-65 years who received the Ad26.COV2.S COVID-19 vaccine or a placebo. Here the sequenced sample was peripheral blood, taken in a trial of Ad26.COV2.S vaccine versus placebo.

The CDR3 DNA sequence: TGTGCCAGCAGCCAAGATCTGAGGGGGAGACAAGAGACCCAGTACTTC. It translates to CASSQDLRGRQETQYF. The chain links TRBV3-1 (or the pseudogene TRBV3-2) to TRBJ2-5; possibly TRBD1 for D (6 bases). This CDR3 region has 16 residues. CDR1 and CDR2 from the germline V gene are LGHDT and YNNKEL (reference sequence). The V and J ends lost 0 bases and 2 bases respectively, with 13 bases between them.